A selection of T cell receptor beta chains follows, all from one sample in a study of technical replicates of blood from a few donors. Assay: immunoSEQ multiplex PCR; the TCRdb copy retains only in-frame clones and omits some. The profile shows approximately 89,000 clones, 94% of them singletons. Sequencing used T cells isolated from PBMCs. These receptor sequences come from a human donor in good health. Both conserved end residues are part of each CDR3. A D gene is named only where the DNA matches it firmly. Only part of the rows carry a size: once, few, many, or a class if the clone is expanded.

DNA: TGTGCCAGCAGTTCTGATATCCGACAGAGAGAAGCTTTCTTT; CDR3: CASSSDIRQREAFF; size: once; D: -; V: TRBV27; J: TRBJ1-1
DNA: TGCGCCAGCAGTGAGGGACTGCTCTACACCGGGGAGCTGTTTTTT; CDR3: CASSEGLLYTGELFF; size: -; D: -; V: TRBV10-1; J: TRBJ2-2
DNA: TGCGCCAGCACTACCACGGGGGATGGAATGGAGGATGGCTACACCTTC; CDR3: CASTTTGDGMEDGYTF; size: -; D: -; V: TRBV5-1; J: TRBJ1-2
DNA: TGTGCCTGGAGTGGCGAGAGGTACGAGCAGTACTTC; CDR3: CAWSGERYEQYF; size: -; D: -; V: TRBV30; J: TRBJ2-7
DNA: TGTGCCAGCTTGTTAGCGGGAGCCCTCAATGAGCAGTTCTTC; CDR3: CASLLAGALNEQFF; size: -; D: TRBD2; V: TRBV28; J: TRBJ2-1
DNA: TGCGCCAGCAGCTTGCAGGGGGACTCTGGAAACACCATATATTTT; CDR3: CASSLQGDSGNTIYF; size: -; D: TRBD1; V: TRBV5-1; J: TRBJ1-3
DNA: TGTGCCAGCAGCATGCCAGGCTCCTACGAGCAGTACTTC; CDR3: CASSMPGSYEQYF; size: -; D: -; V: TRBV28; J: TRBJ2-7
DNA: TGTGCCAGCAGTGAAATGGGCGGGGGGGCATCCTACAATGAGCAGTTCTTC; CDR3: CASSEMGGGASYNEQFF; size: -; D: TRBD2; V: TRBV6-1; J: TRBJ2-1
DNA: TGTGCCAGCAGTTACTGGACAGGGAATTCACCCCTCCACTTT; CDR3: CASSYWTGNSPLHF; size: -; D: TRBD1; V: TRBV6-5; J: TRBJ1-6
DNA: TGTGCCAGCAGCTTGGCGGGGGGGCACAATGAGCAGTTCTTC; CDR3: CASSLAGGHNEQFF; size: -; D: TRBD2; V: TRBV5-4; J: TRBJ2-1
DNA: TGCAGCGCTCCGGGACACGGGTACAATGAGCAGTTCTTC; CDR3: CSAPGHGYNEQFF; size: -; D: -; V: TRBV29-1; J: TRBJ2-1
DNA: TGTGCCAGCAGCTTAGCGGGGCCCCTAGCGGGAGATACGCAGTATTTT; CDR3: CASSLAGPLAGDTQYF; size: -; D: TRBD2; V: TRBV11-1; J: TRBJ2-3
DNA: TGTGCCATCAGTTCCGGGACAGGGCTGTATGGCTACACCTTC; CDR3: CAISSGTGLYGYTF; size: -; D: TRBD1; V: TRBV10-3; J: TRBJ1-2
DNA: TGTGCCAGCATATTTCCAGGGGGCTACGAGCAGTACTTC; CDR3: CASIFPGGYEQYF; size: -; D: TRBD1; V: TRBV2; J: TRBJ2-7
DNA: TGCGCCAGCAGTGAGTCGACAGGACGGGCTTTCTTT; CDR3: CASSESTGRAFF; size: -; D: -; V: TRBV10-1; J: TRBJ1-1
DNA: TGTGCTAGTGGTTGGCGAACGGGACTAGCGGGGCCCCGCGTCTGGTACGAGCAGTACTTC; CDR3: CASGWRTGLAGPRVWYEQYF; size: -; D: TRBD2; V: TRBV12-5; J: TRBJ2-7
DNA: TGCGCCAGCAGCTCAAGCGGGGGCGCCTACGAGCAGTACTTC; CDR3: CASSSSGGAYEQYF; size: -; D: TRBD2; V: TRBV5-1; J: TRBJ2-7
DNA: TGTGCCAGCAGCCAAGGCAGCGGGATCACAGATACGCAGTATTTT; CDR3: CASSQGSGITDTQYF; size: -; D: TRBD2; V: TRBV7-8; J: TRBJ2-3
DNA: TGCGCCAGCAGCCAAGTTTCTAGCGGGAGGGCCTTCTCGCGGGAGCAGTTCTTC; CDR3: CASSQVSSGRAFSREQFF; size: -; D: TRBD2; V: TRBV4-1; J: TRBJ2-1
DNA: TGTGCCAGCAGCTCAGTAGGGGTTGTCACTGAAGCTTTCTTT; CDR3: CASSSVGVVTEAFF; size: -; D: -; V: TRBV7-9; J: TRBJ1-1
DNA: TGTGCCAGCAGACCCGGGTCTTCCCCCTCTGGGGCCAACGTCCTGACTTTC; CDR3: CASRPGSSPSGANVLTF; size: -; D: -; V: TRBV7-9; J: TRBJ2-6
DNA: TGTGCCAGCAGCTTACGACAGGGGGCCACTGAAGCTTTCTTT; CDR3: CASSLRQGATEAFF; size: few; D: TRBD1; V: TRBV7-9; J: TRBJ1-1
DNA: TGCGCCAGCAGCTTGAGGACTAGCGGGAATCGGGACACCGGGGAGCTGTTTTTT; CDR3: CASSLRTSGNRDTGELFF; size: -; D: TRBD2; V: TRBV5-1; J: TRBJ2-2
DNA: TGTGCCAGCAACCCACTCCTGAACACTGAAGCTTTCTTT; CDR3: CASNPLLNTEAFF; size: few; D: -; V: TRBV6-1; J: TRBJ1-1